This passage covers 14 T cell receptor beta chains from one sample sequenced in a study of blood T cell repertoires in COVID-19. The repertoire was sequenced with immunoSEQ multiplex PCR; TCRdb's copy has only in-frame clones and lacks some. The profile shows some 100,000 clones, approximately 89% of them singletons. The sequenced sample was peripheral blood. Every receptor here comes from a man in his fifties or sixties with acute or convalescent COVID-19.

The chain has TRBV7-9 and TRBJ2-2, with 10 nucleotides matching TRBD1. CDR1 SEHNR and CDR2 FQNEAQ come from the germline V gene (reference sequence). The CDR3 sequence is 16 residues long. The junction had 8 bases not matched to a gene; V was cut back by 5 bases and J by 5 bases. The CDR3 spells CASSPRQGASTGELFF. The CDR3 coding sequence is TGTGCCAGCAGCCCACGACAGGGGGCATCTACCGGGGAGCTGTTTTTT.

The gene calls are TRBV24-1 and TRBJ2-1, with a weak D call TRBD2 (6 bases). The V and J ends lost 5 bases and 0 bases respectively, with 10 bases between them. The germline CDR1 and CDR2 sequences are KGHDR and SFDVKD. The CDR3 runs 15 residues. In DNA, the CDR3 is TGTGCCACCAGTGGGAGGGAGAGCTCCTACAATGAGCAGTTCTTC. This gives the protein CATSGRESSYNEQFF.

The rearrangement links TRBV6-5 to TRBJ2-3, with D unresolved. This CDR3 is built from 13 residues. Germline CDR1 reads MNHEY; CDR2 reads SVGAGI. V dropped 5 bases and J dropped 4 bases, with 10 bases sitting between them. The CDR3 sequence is CASSPPGADTQYF. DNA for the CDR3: TGTGCCAGCAGTCCCCCCGGTGCAGATACGCAGTATTTT.

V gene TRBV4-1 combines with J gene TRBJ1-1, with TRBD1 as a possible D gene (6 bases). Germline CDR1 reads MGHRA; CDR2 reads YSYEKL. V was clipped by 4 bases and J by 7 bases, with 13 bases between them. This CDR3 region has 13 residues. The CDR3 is CASSRRTEGEAFF. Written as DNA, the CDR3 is TGCGCCAGCAGCCGACGGACAGAAGGTGAAGCTTTCTTT.

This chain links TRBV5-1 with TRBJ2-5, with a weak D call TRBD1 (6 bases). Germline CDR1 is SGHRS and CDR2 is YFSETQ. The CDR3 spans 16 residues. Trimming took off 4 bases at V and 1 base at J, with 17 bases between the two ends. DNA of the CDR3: TGCGCCAGCAGCCAGGCCTACAGGGCACTCCAAGAGACCCAGTACTTC. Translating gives CASSQAYRALQETQYF.

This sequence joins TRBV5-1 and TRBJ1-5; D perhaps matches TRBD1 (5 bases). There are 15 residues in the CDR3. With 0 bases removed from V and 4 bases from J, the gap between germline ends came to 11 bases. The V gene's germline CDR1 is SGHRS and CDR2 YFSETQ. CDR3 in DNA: TGCGCCAGCAGCTTGGCGGGACTTTCAAATCAGCCCCAGCATTTT. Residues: CASSLAGLSNQPQHF.

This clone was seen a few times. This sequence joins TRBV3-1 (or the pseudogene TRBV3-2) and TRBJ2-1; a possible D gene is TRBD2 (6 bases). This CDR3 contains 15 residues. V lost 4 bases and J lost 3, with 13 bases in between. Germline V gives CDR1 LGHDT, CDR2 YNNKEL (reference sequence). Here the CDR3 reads CASSLRVADYNEQFF. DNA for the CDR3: TGTGCCAGCAGCCTCAGGGTAGCGGACTACAATGAGCAGTTCTTC.

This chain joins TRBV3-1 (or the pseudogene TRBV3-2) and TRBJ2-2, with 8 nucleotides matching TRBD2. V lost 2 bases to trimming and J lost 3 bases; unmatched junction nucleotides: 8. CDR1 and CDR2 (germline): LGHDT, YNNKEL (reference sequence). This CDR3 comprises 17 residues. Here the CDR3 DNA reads TGTGCCAGCAGCCAACTATTACTAGCGGACGACACCGGGGAGCTGTTTTTT. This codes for CASSQLLLADDTGELFF.

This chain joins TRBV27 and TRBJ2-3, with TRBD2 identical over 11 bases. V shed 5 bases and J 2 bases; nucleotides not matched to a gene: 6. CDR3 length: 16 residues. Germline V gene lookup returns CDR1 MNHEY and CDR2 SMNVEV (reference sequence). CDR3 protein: CASSRGLAGHTDTQYF. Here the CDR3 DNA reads TGTGCCAGCAGTCGAGGACTAGCGGGTCACACAGATACGCAGTATTTT.

The chain's CDR3 is CASSTQGLDYEQYF. CDR3 DNA sequence: TGTGCCAGCAGTACCCAGGGGCTGGACTACGAGCAGTACTTC. The rearrangement uses TRBV28 and TRBJ2-7; possibly TRBD1 for D (6 bases). V was trimmed by 5 bases and J by 3 bases, leaving 14 bases between them. This CDR3 region has 14 residues. Per germline, CDR1 MDHEN and CDR2 SYDVKM.

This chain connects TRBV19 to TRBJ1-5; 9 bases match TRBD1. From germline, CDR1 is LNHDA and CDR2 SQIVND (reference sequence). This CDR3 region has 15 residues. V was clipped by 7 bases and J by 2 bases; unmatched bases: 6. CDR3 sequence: CASTDGQGRNQPQHF. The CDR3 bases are TGTGCCAGTACAGATGGACAGGGGCGCAATCAGCCCCAGCATTTT.

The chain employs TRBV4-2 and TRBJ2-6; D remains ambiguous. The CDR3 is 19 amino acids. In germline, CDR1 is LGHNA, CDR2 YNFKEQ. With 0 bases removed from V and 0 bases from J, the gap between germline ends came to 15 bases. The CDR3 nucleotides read TGTGCCAGCAGCCAAGACCGGCAGGCCGCCTTCTCTGGGGCCAACGTCCTGACTTTC. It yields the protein CASSQDRQAAFSGANVLTF.

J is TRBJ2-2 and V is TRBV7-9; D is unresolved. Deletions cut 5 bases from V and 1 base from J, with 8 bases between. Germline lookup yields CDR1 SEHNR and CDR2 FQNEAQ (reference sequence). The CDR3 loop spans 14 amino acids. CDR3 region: CASSPPGNTGELFF. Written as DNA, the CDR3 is TGTGCCAGCAGCCCCCCAGGGAACACCGGGGAGCTGTTTTTT. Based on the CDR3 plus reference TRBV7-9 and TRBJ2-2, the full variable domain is DTGVSQNPRHKITKRGQNVTFRCDPISEHNRLYWYRQTLGQGPEFLTYFQNEAQLEKSRLLSDRFSAERPKGSFSTLEIQRTEQGDSAMYLCASSPPGNTGELFFGEGSRLTVL.

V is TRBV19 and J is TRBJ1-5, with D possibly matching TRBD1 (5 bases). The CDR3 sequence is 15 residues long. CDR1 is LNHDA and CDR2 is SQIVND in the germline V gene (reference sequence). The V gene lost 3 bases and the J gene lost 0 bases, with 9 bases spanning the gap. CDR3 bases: TGTGCCAGTAGTATGGCGGACACTAGCAATCAGCCCCAGCATTTT. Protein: CASSMADTSNQPQHF.